These 8 T cell receptor beta chains were all obtained from the same sample, sequenced in a study of blood T cell repertoires in COVID-19. Sequencing used immunoSEQ multiplex PCR; TCRdb keeps in-frame clones, though not all of them. The table includes around 250,000 clones, 70% to 90% detected once. Sequenced sample: PBMCs or T cells enriched from blood (not recorded which). These receptors came from a woman aged 25 to 39 with acute COVID-19.

This chain links TRBV7-9 with TRBJ2-1, with D possibly being TRBD1 (6 bases). The CDR3 length is 16 residues. Germline V gene lookup returns CDR1 SEHNR and CDR2 FQNEAQ (reference sequence). The germline V and J ends were trimmed by 0 bases and 9 bases, with 18 bases remaining between them. CDR3 DNA sequence: TGTGCCAGCAGCTTAGCGCTGGCTAGTGGGGGCGGTGAGCAGTTCTTC. It yields the protein CASSLALASGGGEQFF.

The chain has TRBV11-2 and TRBJ2-1; 9 bases map to TRBD2. This CDR3 is built from 15 residues. In germline, CDR1 is SGHAT, CDR2 FQNNGV. V lost 0 bases and J lost 8; bases outside the gene matches: 5. The CDR3 protein is CASSLDGGRGDEQFF. The CDR3 bases are TGTGCCAGCAGCTTAGACGGCGGGAGGGGAGATGAGCAGTTCTTC.

This chain uses TRBV5-6 with TRBJ2-7; D is undetermined. V dropped 3 bases and J dropped 2 bases, with 15 bases sitting between them. Looked up from germline, CDR1 is SGHDT and CDR2 is YYEEEE. The CDR3 sequence is 15 residues long. This chain's CDR3 is CASSWISGQTYEQYF. DNA for the CDR3: TGTGCCAGCAGCTGGATTAGTGGGCAGACCTACGAGCAGTACTTC.

This chain uses TRBV6-1 with TRBJ2-2; 8 bases agree with TRBD1. The CDR3 is 16 residues long. The junction had 6 bases not matched to a gene; V was cut back by 3 bases and J by 3 bases. Germline V gene lookup returns CDR1 MNHNS and CDR2 SASEGT. CDR3 nucleotides: TGTGCCAGCAGTGATCGGACAGGGAGGTACACCGGGGAGCTGTTTTTT. It is translated as CASSDRTGRYTGELFF.

The chain joins TRBV3-1 (or the pseudogene TRBV3-2) to TRBJ1-1; the D is unclear. V was clipped by 9 bases and J by 5 bases, with 19 bases between them. CDR3 length: 14 amino acids. Germline assignment: CDR1 LGHDT and CDR2 YNNKEL (reference sequence). CDR3 nucleotide sequence: TGTGCCAGTACTAGCATCGGCTGGGGTACTGAAGCTTTCTTT. Translating it yields CASTSIGWGTEAFF.

The chain couples TRBV7-6 to TRBJ1-6; 7 bases agree with TRBD1. J gave up 9 bases and V 1 base, and 9 bases lay outside the gene matches. Per germline, CDR1 SGHVS and CDR2 FNYEAQ. The CDR3 covers 16 residues. CDR3 sequence reads: CASSLGDRILTSPLHF. DNA for the CDR3: TGTGCCAGCAGCTTAGGGGACAGAATCCTTACTTCACCCCTCCACTTT.

The V call is TRBV4-3, the J call TRBJ2-7; 7 nucleotides line up with TRBD2. J lost 4 bases, V lost 0 bases, and 6 bases had no gene match. From germline, CDR1 is LGHNA and CDR2 YSLEER. CDR3 length: 15 amino acids. The CDR3 loop is CASSQESGTVYEQYF. Written as DNA, the CDR3 is TGCGCCAGCAGCCAAGAAAGCGGGACCGTTTACGAGCAGTACTTC.

The gene calls are TRBV11-2 and TRBJ2-1; TRBD2 matches 13 bases. J lost 10 bases, V lost 5 bases, and 8 bases had no gene match. This CDR3 comprises 15 residues. Germline CDR1 reads SGHAT; CDR2 reads FQNNGV. CDR3 DNA sequence: TGTGCCAGCAGCCCAGGACTAGCGGGAGATGGGGAGCAGTTCTTC. This sequence encodes CASSPGLAGDGEQFF. The whole variable domain, filled in from reference TRBV11-2 and TRBJ2-1, reads EAGVAQSPRYKIIEKRQSVAFWCNPISGHATLYWYQQILGQGPKLLIQFQNNGVVDDSQLPKDRFSAERLKGVDSTLKIQPAKLEDSAVYLCASSPGLAGDGEQFFGPGTRLTVL.